This T cell receptor beta chain was identified during a study of response to subunit inactivated influenza vaccine. Study-wide findings and caveats: With each seasonal influenza vaccination, the authors suggested, few new T cells are recruited.

A word on this clonotype: Its antigen remains unknown.

Germline CDR1 and CDR2: MNHNS and SASEGT. This CDR3 spans 13 amino acids. Germline trimming cut 10 bases from V and 4 bases from J; bases unmatched to any gene: 6. One entry per CDR3 protein, called by TCRdb with MiXCR from the RT-PCR reads. The table lists hundreds of thousands of distinct CDR3 sequences, roughly 13% of them singletons. The origin of this receptor is a man in his forties or fifties who received an inactivated influenza vaccine. This specimen consisted of PBMCs from blood, obtained approximately 15 days before vaccination. The chain combines TRBV6-1 with TRBJ2-1; 8 bases are a match to TRBD2. CDR3 nucleotides: TGTGCCACCGGGACTAGGGGTTACAATGAGCAGTTCTTC. This translates into CATGTRGYNEQFF.